Here is one T cell receptor (beta chain) with its context. Germline lookup yields CDR1 SGHDT and CDR2 YYEEEE. V shed 3 bases, J shed 6 bases, and the junction held 2 bases outside the gene matches. CDR3 length: 12 amino acids. Data came from immunoSEQ multiplex PCR; TCRdb stores just in-frame clones and leaves some out. The sample contains more than 15,000 clones, approximately 84% of which appear only once. This sample was included in a study of somatic mutations in cytotoxic T cells in rheumatoid arthritis. Positively selected by magnetic beads, CD4+ and CD8+ cells were purity-checked by flow cytometry.

The material sequenced was CD8+ T cells sorted from blood. This TCR derives from an adult with rheumatoid arthritis. This chain connects TRBV5-6 to TRBJ2-7, with 8 bases identical to TRBD1. This CDR3 is CASSWTGSEQYF. Here the CDR3 DNA reads TGTGCCAGCAGCTGGACAGGGTCCGAGCAGTACTTC.